Detailed here is one T cell receptor beta chain. This sample is part of a study of blood T cell repertoires in COVID-19. Looking at the study overall: Some COVID-19 samples were acute and others convalescent; all came from the United States, Italy and Spain. T cells, B-cell-depleted T cells, or PBMCs supplied cDNA or gDNA.

Germline loops: CDR1 LNHNV, CDR2 YYDKDF (reference sequence). V dropped 5 bases and J dropped 3; count of bases not matched to a gene: 18. CDR3 length equals 18 residues. Method: immunoSEQ multiplex PCR; TCRdb's copy keeps in-frame clones and lacks some. The sample includes 91,000 or so clones, roughly 84% of them seen just once. The chain carries TRBV15 and TRBJ1-1; TRBD1 matches at 7 bases. This TCR derives from a woman aged 55-70 years in a cohort sampled during active or convalescent COVID-19. The specimen sequenced was peripheral blood. In DNA, the CDR3 is TGTGCCACCAGCTCCTCTGCTCAGGGGGGAAGGAGGTACACTGAAGCTTTCTTT. It is translated as CATSSSAQGGRRYTEAFF.